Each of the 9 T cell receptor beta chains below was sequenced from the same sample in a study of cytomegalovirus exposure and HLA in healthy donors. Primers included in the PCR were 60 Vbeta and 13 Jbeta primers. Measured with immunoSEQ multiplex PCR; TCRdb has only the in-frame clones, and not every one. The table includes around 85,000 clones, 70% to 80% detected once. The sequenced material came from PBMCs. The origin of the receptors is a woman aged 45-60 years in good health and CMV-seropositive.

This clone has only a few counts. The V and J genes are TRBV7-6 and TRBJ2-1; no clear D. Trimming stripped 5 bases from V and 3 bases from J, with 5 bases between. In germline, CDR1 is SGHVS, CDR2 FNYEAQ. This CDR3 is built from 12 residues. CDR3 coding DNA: TGTGCCAGCAGCCTAAACTACAATGAGCAGTTCTTC. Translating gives CASSLNYNEQFF. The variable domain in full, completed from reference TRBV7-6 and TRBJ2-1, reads GAGVSQSPRYKVTKRGQDVALRCDPISGHVSLYWYRQALGQGPEFLTYFNYEAQQDKSGLPNDRFSAERPEGSISTLTIQRTEQRDSAMYRCASSLNYNEQFFGPGTRLTVL.

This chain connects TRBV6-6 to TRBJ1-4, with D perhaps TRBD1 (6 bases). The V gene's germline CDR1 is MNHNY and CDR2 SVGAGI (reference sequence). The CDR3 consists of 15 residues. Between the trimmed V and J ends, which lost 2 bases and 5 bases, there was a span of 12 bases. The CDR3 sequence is CASSYPTQGNEKLFF. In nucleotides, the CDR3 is TGTGCCAGCAGTTACCCAACACAGGGAAATGAAAAACTGTTTTTT.

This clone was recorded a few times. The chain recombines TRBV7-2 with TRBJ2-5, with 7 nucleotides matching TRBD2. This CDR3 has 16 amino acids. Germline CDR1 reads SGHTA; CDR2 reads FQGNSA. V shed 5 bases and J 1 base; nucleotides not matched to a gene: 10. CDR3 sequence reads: CASSMFIQRGQETQYF. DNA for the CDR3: TGTGCCAGCAGCATGTTCATCCAGCGGGGCCAAGAGACCCAGTACTTC.

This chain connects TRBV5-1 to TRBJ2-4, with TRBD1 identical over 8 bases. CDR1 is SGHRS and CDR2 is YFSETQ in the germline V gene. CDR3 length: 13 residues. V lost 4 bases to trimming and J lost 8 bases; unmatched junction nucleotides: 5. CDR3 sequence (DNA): TGCGCCAGCAGCCGGACAGGGTACGACATTCAGTACTTC. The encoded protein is CASSRTGYDIQYF.

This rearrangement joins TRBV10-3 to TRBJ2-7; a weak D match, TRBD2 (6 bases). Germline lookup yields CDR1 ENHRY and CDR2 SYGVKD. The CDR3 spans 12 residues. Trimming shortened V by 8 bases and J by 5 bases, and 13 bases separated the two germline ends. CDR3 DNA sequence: TGTGCCATCCGTGGATCGGGGGACGAGCAGTACTTC. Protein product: CAIRGSGDEQYF.

CDR3 amino acids: CASSPGGTGSLKQYF. DNA of the CDR3: TGCGCCAGCAGCCCGGGCGGGACAGGATCTTTAAAGCAGTACTTC. V gene TRBV5-1 combines with J gene TRBJ2-5; TRBD1 matches 8 bases. The V gene's germline CDR1 is SGHRS and CDR2 YFSETQ. Trimming removed 4 bases from V and 11 bases from J; junction bases left unmatched: 16. The CDR3 length is 15 residues.

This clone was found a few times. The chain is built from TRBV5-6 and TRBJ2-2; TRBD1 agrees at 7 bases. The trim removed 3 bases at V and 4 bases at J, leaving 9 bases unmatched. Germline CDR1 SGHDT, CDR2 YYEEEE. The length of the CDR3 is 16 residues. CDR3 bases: TGTGCCAGCAGCTCACAGGGGATGGCCTCCACCGGGGAGCTGTTTTTT. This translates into CASSSQGMASTGELFF.

The chain's CDR3 is CASTRTGQAEQYV. The CDR3 DNA is TGTGCCAGCACTCGGACAGGGCAGGCCGAGCAGTACGTC. The chain uses TRBV5-5 and TRBJ2-7; TRBD1 aligns across 8 bases. Germline assignment: CDR1 SGHKS and CDR2 YYEKEE (reference sequence). J was trimmed by 6 bases and V by 6 bases; bases with no gene match: 8. CDR3 length: 13 amino acids.

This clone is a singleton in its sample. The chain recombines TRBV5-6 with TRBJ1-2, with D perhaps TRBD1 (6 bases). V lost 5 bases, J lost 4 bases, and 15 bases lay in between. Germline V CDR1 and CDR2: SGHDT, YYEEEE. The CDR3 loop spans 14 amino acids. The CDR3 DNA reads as TGTGCCAGCAGTGGGGCGGGGGGCTCCTATGGCTACACCTTC. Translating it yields CASSGAGGSYGYTF. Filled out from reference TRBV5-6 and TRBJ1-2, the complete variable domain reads DAGVTQSPTHLIKTRGQQVTLRCSPKSGHDTVSWYQQALGQGPQFIFQYYEEEERQRGNFPDRFSGHQFPNYSSELNVNALLLGDSALYLCASSGAGGSYGYTFGSGTRLTVV.